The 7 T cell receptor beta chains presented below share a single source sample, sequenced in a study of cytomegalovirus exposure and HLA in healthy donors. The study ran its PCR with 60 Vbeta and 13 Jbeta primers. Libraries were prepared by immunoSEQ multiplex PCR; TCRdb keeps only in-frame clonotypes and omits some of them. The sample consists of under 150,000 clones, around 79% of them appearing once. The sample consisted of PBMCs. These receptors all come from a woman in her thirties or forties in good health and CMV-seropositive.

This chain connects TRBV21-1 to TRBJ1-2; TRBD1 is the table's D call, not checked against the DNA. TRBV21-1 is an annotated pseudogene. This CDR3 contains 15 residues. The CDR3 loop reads CASSKKGDREYGYTF. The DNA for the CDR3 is TGTGCCAGCAGCAAAAAGGGAGACAGGGAATATGGCTACACCTTC.

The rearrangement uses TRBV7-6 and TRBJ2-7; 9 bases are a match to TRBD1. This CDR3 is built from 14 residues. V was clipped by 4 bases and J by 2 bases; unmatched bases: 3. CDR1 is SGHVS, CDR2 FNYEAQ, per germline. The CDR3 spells CASSSGQGPYEQYF. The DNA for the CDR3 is TGTGCCAGCAGCTCTGGACAGGGGCCCTACGAGCAGTACTTC.

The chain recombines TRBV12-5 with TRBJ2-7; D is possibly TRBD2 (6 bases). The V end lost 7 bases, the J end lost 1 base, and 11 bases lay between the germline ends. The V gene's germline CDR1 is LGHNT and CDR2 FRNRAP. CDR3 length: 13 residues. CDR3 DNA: TGTGCTAGTGTAAACGGGGGTTCCTACGAGCAGTACTTC. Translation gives CASVNGGSYEQYF.

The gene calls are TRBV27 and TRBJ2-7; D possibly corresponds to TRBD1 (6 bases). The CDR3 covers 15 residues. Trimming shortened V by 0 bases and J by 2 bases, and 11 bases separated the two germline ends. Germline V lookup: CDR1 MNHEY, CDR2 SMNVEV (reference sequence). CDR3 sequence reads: CASSLSGHTTYEQYF. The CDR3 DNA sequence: TGTGCCAGCAGTTTATCGGGACATACGACCTACGAGCAGTACTTC.

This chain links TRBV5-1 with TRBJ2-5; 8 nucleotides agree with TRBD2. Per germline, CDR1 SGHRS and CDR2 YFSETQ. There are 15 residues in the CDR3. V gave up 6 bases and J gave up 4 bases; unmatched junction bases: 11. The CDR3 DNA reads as TGCGCCAGCACCCTTCTGAGCGGGGGTGGAGAGACCCAGTACTTC. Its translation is CASTLLSGGGETQYF.

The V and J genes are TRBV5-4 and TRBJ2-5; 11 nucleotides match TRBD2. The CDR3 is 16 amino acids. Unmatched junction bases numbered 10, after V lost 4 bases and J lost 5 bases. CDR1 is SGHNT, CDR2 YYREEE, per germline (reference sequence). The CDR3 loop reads CASSTKLAGVTETQYF. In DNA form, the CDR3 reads TGTGCCAGCAGCACAAAACTAGCGGGGGTCACTGAGACCCAGTACTTC.

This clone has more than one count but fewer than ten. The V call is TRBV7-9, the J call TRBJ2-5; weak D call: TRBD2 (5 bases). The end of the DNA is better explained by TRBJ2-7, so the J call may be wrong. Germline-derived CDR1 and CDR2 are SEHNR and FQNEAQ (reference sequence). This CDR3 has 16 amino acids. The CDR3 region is CASSPGLLLGYYEQYF. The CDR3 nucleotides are TGTGCCAGCAGCCCCGGACTGCTGCTCGGCTACTACGAGCAGTACTTC.